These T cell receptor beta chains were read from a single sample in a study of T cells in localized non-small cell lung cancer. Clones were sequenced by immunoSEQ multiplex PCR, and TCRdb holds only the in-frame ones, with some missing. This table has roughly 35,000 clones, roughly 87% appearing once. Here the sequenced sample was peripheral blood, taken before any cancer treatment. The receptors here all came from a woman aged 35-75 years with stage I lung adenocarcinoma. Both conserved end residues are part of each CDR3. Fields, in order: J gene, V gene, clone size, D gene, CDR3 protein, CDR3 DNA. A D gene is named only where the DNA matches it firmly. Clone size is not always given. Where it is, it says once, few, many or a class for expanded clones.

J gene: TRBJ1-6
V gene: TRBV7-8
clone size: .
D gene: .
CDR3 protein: CASSLKRQLNSPLHF
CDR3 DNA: TGTGCCAGCAGCTTAAAGAGACAGTTAAATTCACCCCTCCACTTT

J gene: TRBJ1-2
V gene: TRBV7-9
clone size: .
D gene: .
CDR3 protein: CASRPRSRGSSNGYTF
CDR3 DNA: TGTGCCAGCAGACCCCGTTCTAGGGGCAGCTCAAATGGCTACACCTTC

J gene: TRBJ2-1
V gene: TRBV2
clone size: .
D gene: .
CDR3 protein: CASSEQGTLSDNEQFF
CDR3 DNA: TGTGCCAGCAGTGAACAGGGGACACTAAGCGACAATGAGCAGTTCTTC

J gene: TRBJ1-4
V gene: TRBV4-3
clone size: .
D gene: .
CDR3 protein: CASSQGGFATNEKLFF
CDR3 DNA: TGCGCCAGCAGCCAAGGGGGTTTTGCAACTAATGAAAAACTGTTTTTT

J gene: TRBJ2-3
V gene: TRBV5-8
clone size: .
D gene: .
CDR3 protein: CASSLGAQSTDTQYF
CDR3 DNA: TGTGCCAGCAGCTTGGGTGCACAGAGCACAGATACGCAGTATTTT

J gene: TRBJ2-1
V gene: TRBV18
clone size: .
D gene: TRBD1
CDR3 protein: CASSPLVQGSYNEQFF
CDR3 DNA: TGTGCCAGCTCACCACTTGTACAGGGGTCCTACAATGAGCAGTTCTTC

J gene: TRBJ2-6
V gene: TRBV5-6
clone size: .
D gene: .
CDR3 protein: CASSFSPEGANVLTF
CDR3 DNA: TGTGCCAGCAGCTTTTCACCGGAGGGGGCCAACGTCCTGACTTTC

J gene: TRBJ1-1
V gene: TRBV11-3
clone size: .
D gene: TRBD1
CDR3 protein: CASSLRQGTEAFF
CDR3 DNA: TGTGCCAGCAGCTTACGACAGGGGACTGAAGCTTTCTTT

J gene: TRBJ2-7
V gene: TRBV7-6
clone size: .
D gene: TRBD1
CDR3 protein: CASSSLSGQGAMYEQYF
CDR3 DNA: TGTGCCAGCAGCTCCCTCTCGGGACAGGGGGCAATGTACGAGCAGTACTTC

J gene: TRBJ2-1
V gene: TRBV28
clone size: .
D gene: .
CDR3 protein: CASSLWGGPGADNEQFF
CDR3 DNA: TGTGCCAGCAGTTTGTGGGGAGGACCGGGGGCAGACAATGAGCAGTTCTTC

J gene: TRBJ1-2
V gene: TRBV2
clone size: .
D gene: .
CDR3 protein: CASSVDGVYGYTF
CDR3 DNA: TGTGCCAGCAGTGTTGATGGGGTCTATGGCTACACCTTC

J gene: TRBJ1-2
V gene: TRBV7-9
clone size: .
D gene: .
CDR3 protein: CASSLVGESNYGYTF
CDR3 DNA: TGTGCCAGCAGCTTAGTCGGGGAATCTAACTATGGCTACACCTTC

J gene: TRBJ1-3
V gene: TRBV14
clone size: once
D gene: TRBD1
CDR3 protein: CASSHLKQGRSGNTIYF
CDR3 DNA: TGTGCCAGCAGCCATTTGAAACAGGGGAGGTCTGGAAACACCATATATTTT